The 9 T cell receptor beta chains below all came from one sample that was sequenced in a study of molecular identifiers for immune sequencing clone quantification. MiXCR, applied by TCRdb to the PCR reads, yields one record per CDR3 protein. The repertoire holds some 65,000 distinct CDR3 sequences, with about a fifth as singletons. The material sequenced was naive CD8+ T cells from blood, with Jurkat cell RNA spiked in. Indicated subset: FACS-sorted CD8+CD4-CCR7+CD45RA+ naive T cells. The receptors come from a human donor in good health. Some libraries in this study had Jurkat cell RNA spiked in.

This chain joins TRBV15 and TRBJ2-7; TRBD2 aligns across 10 bases. V shed 5 bases and J 3 bases; nucleotides not matched to a gene: 16. Germline V gene lookup returns CDR1 LNHNV and CDR2 YYDKDF (reference sequence). This CDR3 spans 18 amino acids. Here the CDR3 reads CATSGDVSSGRSVYEQYF. The DNA for the CDR3 is TGTGCCACCAGCGGGGATGTGTCTAGCGGGAGAAGTGTCTACGAGCAGTACTTC.

On this clonotype itself: A much larger clone differs by one base, so this may be a read error. The chain employs TRBV27 and TRBJ1-5, with D possibly TRBD1 on 5 matching bases. The CDR3 is 13 residues long. Germline lookup yields CDR1 MNHEY and CDR2 SMNVEV (reference sequence). V was trimmed by 3 bases and J by 6 bases, leaving 9 bases between them. CDR3 residues: CASSFFGAQPQHF. The CDR3 DNA follows: TGTGCCAGCAGTTTTTTTGGGGCTCAGCCCCAGCATTTT.

The sample holds many counts of this clonotype. V and J are TRBV19 and TRBJ2-3; D gene uncertain. The CDR3 runs to 15 residues. The germline V and J ends were trimmed by 1 base and 2 bases, with 10 bases remaining between them. Per germline, CDR1 LNHDA and CDR2 SQIVND (reference sequence). DNA for the CDR3: TGTGCCAGTAGTATAGGCAGCTCCCCCACAGATACGCAGTATTTT. As protein: CASSIGSSPTDTQYF.

This clonotype came up many times. This chain connects TRBV11-3 to TRBJ2-4; perhaps TRBD1 as D (6 bases). With 5 bases removed from V and 0 bases from J, the gap between germline ends came to 14 bases. The CDR3 has 16 amino acids. CDR1 and CDR2 (germline): SGHNT, YENEEA. CDR3 residues: CASSPGTGLAKNIQYF. The CDR3 bases are TGTGCCAGCAGCCCCGGCACAGGGTTAGCCAAAAACATTCAGTACTTC.

The chain links TRBV7-9 to TRBJ2-1; D remains unclear. Germline loops: CDR1 SEHNR, CDR2 FQNEAQ (reference sequence). The germline V and J ends were trimmed by 2 bases and 3 bases, with 11 bases remaining between them. The CDR3 totals 15 residues. In DNA form, the CDR3 reads TGTGCCAGCAGCTTAACTCTTAACGGCTACAATGAGCAGTTCTTC. As protein: CASSLTLNGYNEQFF. The variable domain in full, with the rest retrieved from reference TRBV7-9 and TRBJ2-1, is DTGVSQNPRHKITKRGQNVTFRCDPISEHNRLYWYRQTLGQGPEFLTYFQNEAQLEKSRLLSDRFSAERPKGSFSTLEIQRTEQGDSAMYLCASSLTLNGYNEQFFGPGTRLTVL.

The chain combines TRBV6-6 with TRBJ2-5; no firm D call. Per the germline V gene, CDR1 is MNHNY and CDR2 is SVGAGI (reference sequence). The CDR3 totals 13 residues. V was cut by 3 bases and J by 4 bases, with 9 bases left in between. The CDR3 loop reads CASSYAFGETQYF. In DNA form, the CDR3 reads TGTGCCAGCAGTTATGCCTTTGGAGAGACCCAGTACTTC.

The table lists this clonotype with many counts. J is TRBJ2-3 and V is TRBV7-9; D call uncertain. The V and J ends lost 3 bases and 6 bases respectively, with 13 bases between them. Germline V CDR1 and CDR2: SEHNR, FQNEAQ (reference sequence). The CDR3 loop spans 14 amino acids. CDR3 loop: CASSLLDIPDTQYF. The CDR3 nucleotides are TGTGCCAGCAGCTTGTTGGATATACCGGATACGCAGTATTTT.

The chain links TRBV2 to TRBJ1-3; no reliable D call. Trimming took off 8 bases at V and 0 bases at J, with 11 bases between the two ends. This CDR3 is 14 amino acids long. The germline gives CDR1 SNHLY, CDR2 FYNNEI. The CDR3 spells CASRPGDSGNTIYF. In DNA form, the CDR3 reads TGTGCCAGCCGACCCGGGGACTCTGGAAACACCATATATTTT.

In regard to this clonotype: A much larger clone is a single base away; this may be a read error. CDR3 coding DNA: TGTGCCAGCAGTTTATCAAGGTATGAGCAGTACTTC. Amino acid sequence: CASSLSRYEQYF. The chain combines TRBV28 with TRBJ2-7; D is undetermined. Trimming took 1 base from V and 7 from J, leaving 8 bases between them. Germline CDR1 and CDR2: MDHEN and SYDVKM. The CDR3 is 12 amino acids. The variable domain in full, completed from reference TRBV28 and TRBJ2-7, reads DVKVTQSSRYLVKRTGEKVFLECVQDMDHENMFWYRQDPGLGLRLIYFSYDVKMKEKGDIPEGYSVSREKKERFSLILESASTNQTSMYLCASSLSRYEQYFGPGTRLTVT.